The clone carrying this TCR beta chain was detected once. Its antigen is unidentified. CDR3 length: 14 amino acids. The germline V gene encodes CDR1 SGDLS and CDR2 YYNGEE. With V trimmed by 2 bases and J by 5 bases, 4 bases remained unmatched. The sample comes from a study of T cell responses to AZD1222 COVID-19 vaccine. Whole-study findings and limits: Vaccine-associated CD4 TCRs spanned spike, dominant at 160-218 and 743-854.

Produced via immunoSEQ multiplex PCR; TCRdb's table is partial and in-frame only. The table records approximately 270,000 clones, almost 95% of them present only once. This receptor was taken from an adult who received the AZD1222 COVID-19 vaccine. The gene calls are TRBV9 and TRBJ1-5; TRBD1 matches 7 bases. The sample here was peripheral blood, taken 28 days after the second AZD1222 dose. The CDR3 spells CASSVDRDDQPQHF. The CDR3 nucleotides read TGTGCCAGCAGCGTCGACAGGGACGATCAGCCCCAGCATTTT.